The 14 T cell receptor beta chains below all came from one sample that was sequenced in a study of blood T cell repertoires in COVID-19 (dated by TCRdb to 2020 to 2022). Library generation was performed with the immunoSEQ multiplex PCR assay. Drawn from immuneACCESS, this table holds only the in-frame rearrangements with V and J called that TCRdb kept. Clones are partly lost; checked studies trace under half to an unresolved V gene and leave the rest unexplained. This sample comprises approximately 120,000 clones, about 87% of them detected only once. The top ten clones comprise 5.5% to 8% of the sample. Sample: peripheral blood. The receptor set was obtained from a woman between 45 and 60 years old with acute or convalescent COVID-19.

CDR3 sequence reads: CASSWATGEQFF. The CDR3, as DNA: TGCGCCAGCAGCTGGGCCACGGGGGAGCAGTTCTTC. V and J are TRBV5-1 and TRBJ2-1, with D maybe TRBD2 (5 bases). Germline CDR1 and CDR2: SGHRS and YFSETQ. Trimming pared 3 bases from V and 10 bases from J, leaving 11 bases between. The CDR3 has 12 residues.

J is TRBJ2-2 and V is TRBV4-1, with a weak D call TRBD2 (5 bases). The CDR3 spans 16 residues. V lost 1 base, J lost 0 bases, and 9 bases lay in between. Germline loops: CDR1 MGHRA, CDR2 YSYEKL. DNA for the CDR3: TGCGCCAGCAGCCAAGGCGTCGGGGCGAACACCGGGGAGCTGTTTTTT. Encoded protein: CASSQGVGANTGELFF.

This clone was counted a single time. This sequence joins TRBV6-5 and TRBJ1-1, with a tentative D call TRBD1 (5 bases). The germline V and J ends were trimmed by 6 bases and 0 bases, with 14 bases remaining between them. The CDR3 is 15 amino acids. Germline lookup yields CDR1 MNHEY and CDR2 SVGAGI. The DNA for the CDR3 is TGTGCCAGCAGGCCCAATGGGGGGGTGAACACTGAAGCTTTCTTT. It codes for CASRPNGGVNTEAFF.

V and J are TRBV6-5 and TRBJ1-1, with D possibly being TRBD1 (5 bases). Germline CDR1 is MNHEY and CDR2 is SVGAGI. This CDR3 contains 13 residues. The V end was cut by 6 bases, the J end by 1 base, with 9 bases between. CDR3 DNA sequence: TGTGCCAGCAGGGCAGGGCGGAACACTGAAGCTTTCTTT. Amino acid sequence: CASRAGRNTEAFF.

For this clone: A junction end diverges from the germline sequence, so it may reflect a read error. The chain has TRBV9 and TRBJ2-2; 11 bases are shared with TRBD2. The CDR3 contains 17 residues. Per germline, CDR1 SGDLS and CDR2 YYNGEE. CDR3 nucleotides: TGTGCCAGCCGCGTAGGTAGCGGGGGGGCGCGGACCGGGGAGCTGTTTTTT. This translates into CASRVGSGGARTGELFF. Looking up the rest from reference TRBV9 and TRBJ2-2 gives the full variable domain: DSGVTQTPKHLITATGQRVTLRCSPRSGDLSVYWYQQSLDQGLQFLIQYYNGEERAKGNILERFSAQQFPDLHSELNLSSLELGDSALYFCASRVGSGGARTGELFFGEGSRLTVL.

The chain carries TRBV30 and TRBJ2-4; weak D call: TRBD2 (6 bases). Germline CDR1 is GTSNPN and CDR2 is SVGIG (reference sequence). Trimming left V 3 bases short and J 6 bases short, with 24 bases between. This CDR3 contains 17 residues. In DNA, the CDR3 is TGTGCCTGGAGCACCTCTCGGCCATTTACTAGCAGAAACATTCAGTACTTC. Translation gives CAWSTSRPFTSRNIQYF.

The gene calls are TRBV7-8 and TRBJ2-1; 7 bases agree with TRBD2. CDR1 and CDR2 (germline): SGHVS, FQNEAQ. J gave up 3 bases and V 4 bases, and 6 bases lay outside the gene matches. The CDR3 has 15 amino acids. The DNA for the CDR3 is TGTGCCAGCAGCTCACACGGGGGGAGCTACAATGAGCAGTTCTTC. Its translation is CASSSHGGSYNEQFF.

This chain uses TRBV2 with TRBJ1-1; D is uncertain. This CDR3 comprises 13 residues. Germline CDR1 reads SNHLY; CDR2 reads FYNNEI. V was shortened by 6 bases and J by 0 bases, with 8 bases between the two germline ends. CDR3 coding DNA: TGTGCCAGCAGGGAGGAACTGAACACTGAAGCTTTCTTT. The encoded protein is CASREELNTEAFF.

V gene TRBV6-5 combines with J gene TRBJ2-1; 11 nucleotides align to TRBD2. V lost 6 bases to trimming and J lost 5 bases; unmatched junction nucleotides: 6. The CDR3 contains 15 residues. The germline V gene has CDR1 MNHEY and CDR2 SVGAGI. CDR3 sequence (DNA): TGTGCCAGCAGGATCGGGACTAGCGGAAACAATGAGCAGTTCTTC. Protein product: CASRIGTSGNNEQFF.

The chain is built from TRBV6-5 and TRBJ1-1, with D perhaps matching TRBD1 (6 bases). V lost 7 bases, J lost 3 bases, and 15 bases lay in between. The germline V gene encodes CDR1 MNHEY and CDR2 SVGAGI. CDR3 length: 14 residues. CDR3 in DNA: TGTGCCAGCACGACAGGCCGTAGGGACACTGAAGCTTTCTTT. Protein sequence: CASTTGRRDTEAFF.

V usage is TRBV12-3 or TRBV12-4 and J usage is TRBJ2-7; D possibly corresponds to TRBD2 (5 bases). The ends were cut back, 5 bases at V and 6 bases at J, with 11 bases in the middle. This CDR3 is 12 amino acids long. CDR3 sequence (DNA): TGTGCCAGCAGTATTAGCGTCCGCGAGCAGTACTTC. This encodes CASSISVREQYF.

The chain couples TRBV5-1 to TRBJ2-2; 8 bases are a match to TRBD1. CDR3 length equals 18 residues. With 7 bases clipped from V and 4 bases from J, the junction kept 18 bases outside the gene matches. Germline V gene sequence: CDR1 SGHRS, CDR2 YFSETQ. Here the CDR3 DNA reads TGCGCCAGCTCTTCGGACAGGGTAACTCTACCTGGCACCGGGGAGCTGTTTTTT. Residues: CASSSDRVTLPGTGELFF.

This clone was observed a single time. V gene TRBV19 combines with J gene TRBJ1-2; D might be TRBD1 (5 bases). The germline CDR1 and CDR2 sequences are LNHDA and SQIVND (reference sequence). With 5 bases removed from V and 4 bases from J, the gap between germline ends came to 11 bases. This CDR3 has 13 residues. The CDR3 is CASSQGLGYGYTF. The CDR3 DNA reads TGTGCCAGTAGTCAGGGCCTGGGCTATGGCTACACCTTC. The whole variable domain, remainder taken from reference TRBV19 and TRBJ1-2, is DGGITQSPKYLFRKEGQNVTLSCEQNLNHDAMYWYRQDPGQGLRLIYYSQIVNDFQKGDIAEGYSVSREKKESFPLTVTSAQKNPTAFYLCASSQGLGYGYTFGSGTRLTVV.

This clone was detected once. This chain joins TRBV2 and TRBJ1-4; 8 bases are a match to TRBD1. The CDR3 consists of 14 residues. CDR1 is SNHLY and CDR2 is FYNNEI in the germline V gene. V dropped 3 bases and J dropped 7; count of bases not matched to a gene: 4. The DNA of the CDR3 is TGTGCCAGCAGTGACCCGACAGGGGTTGAAAAACTGTTTTTT. Amino acid sequence: CASSDPTGVEKLFF.